The 24 T cell receptor beta chains below come from one sample, sequenced in a study of technical replicates of blood from a handful of donors. Profiling relied on immunoSEQ multiplex PCR, and the TCRdb table lists in-frame clones only, not all of them. The sample yields about 83,000 clones, around 90% seen once. The sequenced sample was T cells isolated from PBMCs. These receptors were collected from a human donor in good health.

The rearrangement uses TRBV7-9 and TRBJ2-7; TRBD2 aligns across 8 bases. The length of the CDR3 is 12 residues. Germline V gives CDR1 SEHNR, CDR2 FQNEAQ (reference sequence). Trimming took 5 bases from V and 9 from J; bases not matched to a gene: 6. CDR3 sequence (DNA): TGTGCCAGCAGCCTGTCCCTAGCGGGGCAGTACTTC. Its protein is CASSLSLAGQYF.

V is TRBV2 and J is TRBJ1-4; TRBD1 matches 7 bases. Germline loops: CDR1 SNHLY, CDR2 FYNNEI. The CDR3 length is 14 residues. The V gene end was trimmed by 7 bases and the J gene end by 3 bases; junction bases not matched to a gene: 5. CDR3: CASTGTDSNEKLFF. DNA of the CDR3: TGTGCCAGCACCGGGACAGATTCTAATGAAAAACTGTTTTTT.

J is TRBJ2-7 and V is TRBV29-1; a possible D gene is TRBD1 (5 bases). The CDR3 has 15 residues. Trimming removed 0 bases from V and 3 bases from J, with 15 bases in between. CDR1 SQVTM and CDR2 ANQGSEA come from the germline V gene. The CDR3 nucleotides are TGCAGCGTTGAAGATCACGCAGGGAAAGGCTACGAGCAGTACTTC. Amino acid sequence: CSVEDHAGKGYEQYF.

The chain uses TRBV28 and TRBJ1-3, with D maybe TRBD1 (6 bases). Germline V gene sequence: CDR1 MDHEN, CDR2 SYDVKM. The CDR3 has 15 residues. Trimming left V 4 bases short and J 5 bases short, with 15 bases between. The CDR3 spells CASSSPGGRRNTIYF. The CDR3 region has the DNA TGTGCCAGCAGTTCCCCGGGGGGGCGCAGAAACACCATATATTTT.

The J gene is TRBJ2-3, the V gene TRBV9; 8 bases are shared with TRBD1. Germline V CDR1 and CDR2: SGDLS, YYNGEE. Trimming took 4 bases from V and 6 from J; bases not matched to a gene: 7. CDR3 length: 14 residues. CDR3 nucleotides: TGTGCCAGCAGCATACGGACAGGGAGGGATACGCAGTATTTT. Amino acid sequence: CASSIRTGRDTQYF. The whole variable domain, filled in from reference TRBV9 and TRBJ2-3, reads DSGVTQTPKHLITATGQRVTLRCSPRSGDLSVYWYQQSLDQGLQFLIQYYNGEERAKGNILERFSAQQFPDLHSELNLSSLELGDSALYFCASSIRTGRDTQYFGPGTRLTVL.

CDR3 sequence: CASSLSPTGEAFF. The CDR3, as DNA: TGTGCCAGCAGTTTATCCCCGACAGGTGAAGCTTTCTTT. This chain connects TRBV27 to TRBJ1-1, with a weak D call TRBD1 (6 bases). The CDR3 consists of 13 residues. With 0 bases removed from V and 7 bases from J, the gap between germline ends came to 9 bases. CDR1 MNHEY and CDR2 SMNVEV come from the germline V gene (reference sequence).

The rearrangement links TRBV5-1 to TRBJ2-3; TRBD1 might be the D (6 bases). V was cut by 7 bases and J by 5 bases, with 20 bases left in between. This CDR3 region has 15 residues. Germline V CDR1 and CDR2: SGHRS, YFSETQ. CDR3: CASGPYRVSGDTQYF. The CDR3 nucleotides read TGCGCCAGCGGTCCGTACAGGGTTTCAGGAGATACGCAGTATTTT.

CDR3: CASSVVTGGTDTQYF. The CDR3 DNA is TGTGCCAGCAGCGTAGTTACAGGTGGCACAGATACGCAGTATTTT. The chain couples TRBV9 to TRBJ2-3, with a tentative D call TRBD1 (5 bases). The CDR3 contains 15 residues. V gave up 0 bases and J gave up 1 base, with 9 bases separating them. The germline V gene has CDR1 SGDLS and CDR2 YYNGEE.

The rearrangement links TRBV25-1 to TRBJ2-1; 13 bases agree with TRBD2. CDR1 MGHDK and CDR2 SYGVNS come from the germline V gene. CDR3 length equals 16 residues. Losses at the gene ends were 6 bases for V and 9 bases for J; bases not matched to a gene: 11. The CDR3 reads CASSRPGLAGLSEQFF. The CDR3 bases are TGTGCCAGCAGCAGACCGGGACTAGCGGGATTGAGTGAGCAGTTCTTC.

A single count supports this clone. The chain has TRBV7-2 and TRBJ2-5, with 13 bases that match TRBD2. This CDR3 is 15 amino acids long. After removal of 3 bases from V and 2 bases from J, the junction contained 0 bases not matched to a gene. Germline CDR1 and CDR2: SGHTA and FQGNSA. Here the CDR3 reads CASSLGLAGQETQYF. CDR3 nucleotide sequence: TGTGCCAGCAGCTTGGGACTAGCGGGACAAGAGACCCAGTACTTC.

The chain combines TRBV27 with TRBJ2-7, with a weak D call TRBD1 (6 bases). Trimming removed 8 bases from V and 3 bases from J, with 14 bases in between. The CDR3 loop spans 13 amino acids. The germline V gene encodes CDR1 MNHEY and CDR2 SMNVEV (reference sequence). The CDR3, as DNA: TGTGCCAGCCGCCCGACAGGAGACTACGAGCAGTACTTC. Encoded protein: CASRPTGDYEQYF.

The CDR3 loop is CASSLWRDRDTYEQYF. CDR3 bases: TGTGCCAGCAGCTTATGGCGGGACAGGGACACCTACGAGCAGTACTTC. V is TRBV11-3 and J is TRBJ2-7, with TRBD1 matching over 9 bases. CDR3 length equals 16 residues. Losses at the gene ends were 2 bases for V and 2 bases for J; bases not matched to a gene: 7. CDR1 SGHNT and CDR2 YENEEA come from the germline V gene.

The chain employs TRBV10-3 and TRBJ2-3, with D possibly matching TRBD2 (5 bases). V was cut by 6 bases and J by 4 bases, with 8 bases left in between. CDR3 length: 12 residues. CDR1 is ENHRY and CDR2 is SYGVKD in the germline V gene. CDR3 in amino acids: CAIRELADTQYF. The DNA of the CDR3 is TGTGCCATCAGGGAACTAGCAGATACGCAGTATTTT.

The chain combines TRBV6-1 with TRBJ2-7; possible D gene TRBD1, 5 bases. This CDR3 is 15 amino acids long. CDR1 and CDR2 (germline): MNHNS, SASEGT. V was clipped by 3 bases and J by 2 bases, with 14 bases between them. For the CDR3, the DNA is TGTGCCAGCAGTGAGTTCTTCGGACAAACCTACGAGCAGTACTTC. Translating it yields CASSEFFGQTYEQYF.

The chain uses TRBV5-6 and TRBJ2-5, with 8 bases matching TRBD2. V shed 3 bases and J 5 bases; nucleotides not matched to a gene: 9. There are 15 residues in the CDR3. Germline CDR1 and CDR2: SGHDT and YYEEEE. In nucleotides, the CDR3 is TGTGCCAGCAGCTCCTTTAGCGGGAATCGGGAGACCCAGTACTTC. It encodes CASSSFSGNRETQYF.

The CDR3 DNA is TGTGCCAGCAGCTTTGGTGGGAGACTTGATGAGCAGTTCTTC. Its translation: CASSFGGRLDEQFF. This chain links TRBV11-2 with TRBJ2-1, with D perhaps matching TRBD2 (5 bases). CDR1 and CDR2 from the germline V gene are SGHAT and FQNNGV. The CDR3 runs 14 residues. The ends were cut back, 3 bases at V and 8 bases at J, with 14 bases in the middle.

In this sample, this clone turned up once. CDR3 protein: CASRGWDRAAEQYF. CDR3 sequence (DNA): TGTGCCAGCAGGGGGTGGGACAGGGCGGCCGAGCAGTACTTC. This sequence joins TRBV28 and TRBJ2-7, with 9 bases identical to TRBD1. Germline CDR1 MDHEN, CDR2 SYDVKM. The junction had 9 bases not matched to a gene; V was cut back by 6 bases and J by 6 bases. This CDR3 is built from 14 residues.

V and J are TRBV27 and TRBJ2-1; TRBD1 aligns across 7 bases. The CDR3 totals 15 residues. V lost 5 bases to trimming and J lost 0 bases; unmatched junction nucleotides: 4. Germline V gene data show CDR1 as MNHEY and CDR2 as SMNVEV (reference sequence). CDR3 residues: CASSRQGLSYNEQFF. The CDR3 nucleotides read TGTGCCAGCAGTAGACAGGGCCTCTCCTACAATGAGCAGTTCTTC.

This clone was seen once. This sequence joins TRBV4-1 and TRBJ1-5; possible D gene TRBD1, 6 bases. The V gene lost 2 bases and the J gene lost 3 bases, with 8 bases spanning the gap. The CDR3 runs to 14 residues. CDR1 and CDR2 (germline): MGHRA, YSYEKL. The CDR3 sequence is CASSQTGINQPQHF. The CDR3 DNA reads as TGCGCCAGCAGCCAAACAGGGATCAATCAGCCCCAGCATTTT.

The gene calls are TRBV6-5 and TRBJ2-3; D remains unclear. The V gene's germline CDR1 is MNHEY and CDR2 SVGAGI. V was trimmed by 8 bases and J by 3 bases, leaving 6 bases between them. This CDR3 has 11 amino acids. The CDR3 region has the DNA TGTGCCAGCCGAGCGACAGATACGCAGTATTTT. This sequence encodes CASRATDTQYF.

The rearrangement joins TRBV9 to TRBJ2-1; D not certain. There are 11 residues in the CDR3. V was cut by 0 bases and J by 9 bases, with 4 bases left in between. Germline values: CDR1 SGDLS, CDR2 YYNGEE. CDR3 coding DNA: TGTGCCAGCAGCGTAGAAGCTGAGCAGTTCTTC. Its translation: CASSVEAEQFF.

The chain couples TRBV5-4 to TRBJ2-5; 11 bases fit TRBD2. The CDR3 has 13 residues. Germline CDR1 SGHNT, CDR2 YYREEE (reference sequence). CDR3 DNA: TGTGCATACGGGACTAGCGGACAAGAGACCCAGTACTTC. The encoded protein is CAYGTSGQETQYF.

The chain recombines TRBV2 with TRBJ2-5; TRBD1 might be the D (8 bases). Germline V lookup: CDR1 SNHLY, CDR2 FYNNEI. V gave up 6 bases and J gave up 1 base, with 18 bases separating them. CDR3 size: 16 residues. The CDR3 nucleotides read TGTGCCAGCAGGAGCGGGACAGGCCGGGGCCAAGAGACCCAGTACTTC. As protein: CASRSGTGRGQETQYF.

The chain carries TRBV28 and TRBJ1-5; TRBD1 matches at 8 bases. The CDR3 consists of 14 residues. Trimming at V came to 9 bases and at J to 5 bases, leaving 9 bases not matched to a gene. Per germline, CDR1 MDHEN and CDR2 SYDVKM. The CDR3 nucleotides are TGTGCCAGTTGGGACAGGACGAATTATCAGCCCCAGCATTTT. Translation: CASWDRTNYQPQHF.